These T cell receptor beta chains were read from a single sample in a study of T cells in Graves' hyperthyroidism and ophthalmopathy. Each CDR3 protein gets one entry after TCRdb re-called the multiplex PCR reads with MiXCR. The sample lists 550,000 to 850,000 distinct CDR3 sequences, around a sixth occurring once. Sequencing input: blood. Receptor source: a woman aged 45-65 years with Graves' hyperthyroidism that later progressed to Graves' ophthalmopathy. The CDR3 runs from the conserved cysteine through the conserved F or W. The order of the fields is V gene, clone size, D gene, J gene, CDR3 DNA, CDR3 protein. A D gene is named only where the DNA matches it firmly. Part of the rows lack a size; the others show once, few, many or a class for expanded clones.

TRBV7-6	NA	TRBD1	TRBJ2-1	TGTGCCAGCAGCTGGGAAGTGGGACAGAGCTTCAATGAGCAGTTCTTC	CASSWEVGQSFNEQFF
TRBV7-6	many	NA	TRBJ1-4	TGTGCCAGCAGCTTAGCCGGGACGGATGAAAAACTGTTTTTT	CASSLAGTDEKLFF
TRBV30	many	NA	TRBJ2-3	TGTGCCTGGAGTTCCTTGAGCACAGATACGCAGTATTTT	CAWSSLSTDTQYF
TRBV7-9	many	TRBD1	TRBJ2-7	TGTGCCAGCAGCCACCGGGACAGGGTGCCCTACGAGCAGTACTTC	CASSHRDRVPYEQYF
TRBV6-1	many	TRBD1	TRBJ2-1	TGTGCCAGCAGTGCTCGGGACAGTAACAATGAGCAGTTCTTC	CASSARDSNNEQFF
TRBV5-1	many	TRBD1	TRBJ1-1	TGCGCCAGCCACTCATTTATCACAGGGGGCTACACTGAAGCTTTCTTT	CASHSFITGGYTEAFF
TRBV12-5	NA	NA	TRBJ2-1	TGTGCTAGTGGTTTGGACGGTTCCTACAATGAGCAGTTCTTC	CASGLDGSYNEQFF
TRBV5-1	few	NA	TRBJ2-7	TGCGCCAGCAGCTCCGGGACACCTAAAATCTACGAGCAGTACTTC	CASSSGTPKIYEQYF
TRBV6-2/TRBV6-3	NA	TRBD1	TRBJ1-5	TGTGCCAGCGGGGAGAGGACAGGTGGCAATCAGCCCCAGCATTTT	CASGERTGGNQPQHF
TRBV27	NA	NA	TRBJ1-5	TGTGCCAGCAGTTCCAGGGGATTTGGCAATCAGCCCCAGCATTTT	CASSSRGFGNQPQHF
TRBV7-7	NA	TRBD1	TRBJ2-2	TGTGCTAGCGGGAAAGGGACAGGGGCGAACACCGGGGAGCTGTTTTTT	CASGKGTGANTGELFF
TRBV4-2	few	NA	TRBJ1-3	TGTGCCAGCAGCCAAGGAACGGGGGCAGGCTCTGGAAACACCATATATTTT	CASSQGTGAGSGNTIYF
TRBV30	many	TRBD2	TRBJ2-3	TGTGCCTGGACTCCTGGCGGGGGGATTTATACGCAGTATTTT	CAWTPGGGIYTQYF
TRBV6-6	NA	NA	TRBJ2-3	TGTGCCAGCAGTTACTCGCTCGGGCCCCCAGATACGCAGTATTTT	CASSYSLGPPDTQYF
TRBV18	many	TRBD1	TRBJ1-1	TGTGCCAGCTCCGCCGCAGGGGGCAGTTACACTGAAGCTTTCTTT	CASSAAGGSYTEAFF
TRBV24-1	NA	NA	TRBJ2-1	TGTGCCACCAGTGATTTAGGAGGTTCCTCCTACAATGAGCAGTTCTTC	CATSDLGGSSYNEQFF
TRBV6-2/TRBV6-3	NA	TRBD1	TRBJ1-1	TGTGCCAGCAGACAGGGGGCGGGAAACACTGAAGCTTTCTTT	CASRQGAGNTEAFF
TRBV7-9	NA	TRBD1	TRBJ2-3	TGTGCCAGCAGCTTCCACAGGGGTTGGGGCACAGATACGCAGTATTTT	CASSFHRGWGTDTQYF
TRBV12-3/TRBV12-4	many	NA	TRBJ2-2	TGTGCCAGCAGTTTAGTCTACAGCCAAACCGGGGAGCTGTTTTTT	CASSLVYSQTGELFF
TRBV7-8	NA	NA	TRBJ1-3	TGTGCCAGCAGCTTGGTAGGAGACACCATATATTTT	CASSLVGDTIYF
TRBV6-5	few	NA	TRBJ2-7	TGTGCCAGCAGTTACGGGGGAACCGACTACGAGCAGTACTTC	CASSYGGTDYEQYF
TRBV9	once	NA	TRBJ1-4	TGTGCCAGCAGCGCTCAAACAGGGACTTCTAATGAAAAACTGTTTTTT	CASSAQTGTSNEKLFF
TRBV2	NA	NA	TRBJ2-3	TGTGTCAGCAGCTCATTAGGCACAGATACGCAGTATTTT	CVSSSLGTDTQYF
TRBV3-1	few	NA	TRBJ1-2	TGTGCCAGCAGCCAACCGGGACGCCCCTCCAGAAACTATGGCTACACCTTC	CASSQPGRPSRNYGYTF
TRBV2	few	NA	TRBJ2-3	TGTGCCAGCAGTCCACAGGGGAGGAGGACAGATACGCAGTATTTT	CASSPQGRRTDTQYF
TRBV3-1	many	NA	TRBJ1-2	TGTGCCAGCAGCCCTATTGGGGCTGAGAACTATGGCTACACCTTC	CASSPIGAENYGYTF
TRBV6-1	many	NA	TRBJ1-1	TGTGCCAGCAGTGTGTGGTCGGAGGACAGTGAAGCTTTCTTT	CASSVWSEDSEAFF
TRBV6-1	NA	NA	TRBJ1-2	TGTGCCAGCAGTGTTCGGGTCGAAAACTATGGCTACACCTTC	CASSVRVENYGYTF
TRBV7-9	few	NA	TRBJ1-2	TGTGCCAGCCTTCATGGCTACACCTTC	CASLHGYTF
TRBV20-1	few	TRBD1	TRBJ2-7	TGCAGTGCTAGGAGGACAGGGTTGGGCGAGCAGTACTTC	CSARRTGLGEQYF
TRBV10-3	NA	TRBD1	TRBJ1-2	TGTGCCATCCGGTACGAGGCAGGGGGCCGGGGTGGCTACACCTTC	CAIRYEAGGRGGYTF
TRBV18	many	NA	TRBJ1-1	TGTGCCAGCTCACCAAGCACAGATCCCATGAACACTGAAGCTTTCTTT	CASSPSTDPMNTEAFF
TRBV29-1	NA	NA	TRBJ1-5	TGCAGCGTTGTTCTAGATAGCAATCAGCCCCAGCATTTT	CSVVLDSNQPQHF
TRBV30	NA	NA	TRBJ1-2	TGTGCCTGGAGAAGGGACCGTCAGTGGGGCGGCTACACCTTC	CAWRRDRQWGGYTF
TRBV9	few	NA	TRBJ2-1	TGTGCCAGCAGCGTAGTCGCCCGGGGAGAGTCCTACAATGAGCAGTTCTTC	CASSVVARGESYNEQFF
TRBV7-6	many	NA	TRBJ1-1	TGTGCCAGCAGCCCTCCCCCCTATCGGACTGAAGCTTTCTTT	CASSPPPYRTEAFF
TRBV20-1	NA	NA	TRBJ2-2	TGCAGTGCCCAATGGGCGAACACCGGGGAGCTGTTTTTT	CSAQWANTGELFF
TRBV3-1	many	NA	TRBJ1-1	TGTGCCAGCAGCCAGGCCGGGGGGAACACTGAAGCTTTCTTT	CASSQAGGNTEAFF
TRBV11-2	many	NA	TRBJ2-1	TGTGCCAGCAGTCACAATGAGCAGTTCTTC	CASSHNEQFF
TRBV20-1	few	NA	TRBJ2-7	TGCAGTGCTAGTCTTTTGGAGTACGAGCAGTACTTC	CSASLLEYEQYF